The present T cell receptor (beta chain) was sequenced within a study of PD-1 blockade in classical Hodgkin lymphoma. This clone was counted once. As for time point: cycle 4 day 1 (C4D1), after 5 to 7 weeks of nivolumab. Each patient's relapse followed autologous stem cell transplantation, and brentuximab vedotin exposure varied. Per the germline V gene, CDR1 is SGHTA and CDR2 is FQGNSA. The CDR3 runs to 13 residues. Trimming removed 1 base at V and 4 bases at J, with 5 bases between. Clones were sequenced by immunoSEQ multiplex PCR, and TCRdb holds only the in-frame ones, with some missing. The table has approximately 90,000 clones, around 80% seen once.

The starting material was peripheral blood mononuclear cells (PBMCs), obtained before the fourth cycle of nivolumab. The sequence derives from a human donor with classical Hodgkin lymphoma. The chain is built from TRBV7-2 and TRBJ1-3; D call uncertain. The CDR3 is CASSLVRGNTIYF. The CDR3 DNA follows: TGTGCCAGCAGCTTAGTAAGGGGAAACACCATATATTTT. The full variable domain, with the rest looked up from reference TRBV7-2 and TRBJ1-3, is GAGVSQSPSNKVTEKGKDVELRCDPISGHTALYWYRQSLGQGLEFLIYFQGNSAPDKSGLPSDRFSAERTGGSVSTLTIQRTQQEDSAVYLCASSLVRGNTIYFGEGSWLTVV.